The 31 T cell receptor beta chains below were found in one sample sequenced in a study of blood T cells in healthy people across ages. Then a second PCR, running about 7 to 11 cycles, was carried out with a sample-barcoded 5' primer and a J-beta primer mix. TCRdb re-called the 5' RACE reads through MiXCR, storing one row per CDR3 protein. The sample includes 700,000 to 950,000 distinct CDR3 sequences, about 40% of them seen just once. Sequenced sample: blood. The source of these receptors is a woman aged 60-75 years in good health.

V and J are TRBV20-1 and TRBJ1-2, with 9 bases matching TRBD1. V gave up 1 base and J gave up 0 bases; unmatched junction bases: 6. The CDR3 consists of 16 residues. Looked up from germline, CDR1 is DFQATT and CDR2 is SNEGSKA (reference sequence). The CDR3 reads CSARATGGKTNYGYTF. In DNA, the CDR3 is TGCAGTGCTAGAGCGACAGGGGGAAAAACTAACTATGGCTACACCTTC.

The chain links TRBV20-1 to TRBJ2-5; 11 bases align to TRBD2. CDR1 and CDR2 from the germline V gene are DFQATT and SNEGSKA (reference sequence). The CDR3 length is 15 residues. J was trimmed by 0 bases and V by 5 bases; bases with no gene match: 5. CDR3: CSAPRLAGHQETQYF. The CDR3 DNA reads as TGCAGTGCTCCGAGACTAGCGGGGCACCAAGAGACCCAGTACTTC.

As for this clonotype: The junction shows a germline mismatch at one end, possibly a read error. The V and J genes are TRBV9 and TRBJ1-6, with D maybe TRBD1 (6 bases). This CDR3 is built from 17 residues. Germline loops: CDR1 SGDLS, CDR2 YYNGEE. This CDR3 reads CAGSVLGGYGSNSPLHF. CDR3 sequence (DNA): TGTGCCGGCAGCGTGTTAGGGGGATATGGGTCTAATTCACCCCTCCACTTT.

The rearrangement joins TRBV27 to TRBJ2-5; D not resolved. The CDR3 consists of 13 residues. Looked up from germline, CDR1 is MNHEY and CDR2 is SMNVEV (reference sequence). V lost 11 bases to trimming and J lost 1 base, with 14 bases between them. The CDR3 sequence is CAVGRPFQETQYF. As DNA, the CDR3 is TGTGCCGTGGGCCGTCCCTTCCAAGAGACCCAGTACTTC.

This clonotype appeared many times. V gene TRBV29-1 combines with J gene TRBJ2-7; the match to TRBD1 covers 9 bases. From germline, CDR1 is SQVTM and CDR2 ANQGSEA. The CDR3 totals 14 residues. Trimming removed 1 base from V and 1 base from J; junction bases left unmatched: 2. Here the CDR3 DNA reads TGCAGCGTTGAAGGGACAGGGGAATCCTACGAGCAGTACTTC. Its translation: CSVEGTGESYEQYF.

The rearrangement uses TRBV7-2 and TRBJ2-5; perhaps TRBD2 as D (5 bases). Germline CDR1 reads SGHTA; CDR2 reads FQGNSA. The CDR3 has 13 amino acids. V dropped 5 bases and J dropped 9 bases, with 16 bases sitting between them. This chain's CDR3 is CASSIGSRRAQYF. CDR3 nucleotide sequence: TGTGCCAGCAGCATCGGGTCTCGGCGGGCCCAGTACTTC.

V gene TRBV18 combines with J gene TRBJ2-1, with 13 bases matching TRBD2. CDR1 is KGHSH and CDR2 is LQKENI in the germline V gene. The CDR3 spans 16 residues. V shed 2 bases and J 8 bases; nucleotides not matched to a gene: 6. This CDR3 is CASSPEGLAGPHEQFF. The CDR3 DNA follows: TGTGCCAGCTCACCAGAGGGACTAGCGGGACCCCATGAGCAGTTCTTC. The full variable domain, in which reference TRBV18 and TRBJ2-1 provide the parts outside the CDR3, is NAGVMQNPRHLVRRRGQEARLRCSPMKGHSHVYWYRQLPEEGLKFMVYLQKENIIDESGMPKERFSAEFPKEGPSILRIQQVVRGDSAAYFCASSPEGLAGPHEQFFGPGTRLTVL.

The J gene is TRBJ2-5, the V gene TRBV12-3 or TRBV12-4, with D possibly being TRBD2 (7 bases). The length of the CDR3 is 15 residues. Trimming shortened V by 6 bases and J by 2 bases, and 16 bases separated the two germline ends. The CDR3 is CASRLGGAPQETQYF. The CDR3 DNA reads TGTGCCAGCAGGCTGGGGGGGGCCCCTCAAGAGACCCAGTACTTC.

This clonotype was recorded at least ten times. The CDR3: CSVADRGNSPLHF. The CDR3 DNA reads as TGCAGCGTTGCCGACAGGGGAAATTCACCCCTCCACTTT. V usage is TRBV29-1 and J usage is TRBJ1-6, with 8 bases identical to TRBD1. Germline CDR1 is SQVTM and CDR2 is ANQGSEA. The V and J ends lost 4 bases and 7 bases, in that order; junction bases with no gene match: 3. The CDR3 has 13 residues.

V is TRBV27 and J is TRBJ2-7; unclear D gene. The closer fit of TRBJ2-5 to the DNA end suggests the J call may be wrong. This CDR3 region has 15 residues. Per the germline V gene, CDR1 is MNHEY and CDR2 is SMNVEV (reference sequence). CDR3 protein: CASSLSGQEEETQYF. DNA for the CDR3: TGTGCCAGCAGTTTATCAGGGCAGGAAGAGGAGACCCAGTACTTC.

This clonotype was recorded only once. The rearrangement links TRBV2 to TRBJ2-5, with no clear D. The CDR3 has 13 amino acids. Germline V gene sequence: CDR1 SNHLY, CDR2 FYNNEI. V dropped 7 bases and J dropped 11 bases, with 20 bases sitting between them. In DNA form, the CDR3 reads TGTGCCAGCAATCCTCCTTCCTACAGTGAGCAGTACTTC. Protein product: CASNPPSYSEQYF.

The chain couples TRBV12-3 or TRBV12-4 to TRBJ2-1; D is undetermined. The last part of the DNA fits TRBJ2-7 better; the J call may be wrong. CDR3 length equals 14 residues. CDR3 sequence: CASSFQESYNEQYF. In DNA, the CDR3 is TGTGCCAGCAGTTTTCAGGAATCCTACAATGAGCAGTACTTC.

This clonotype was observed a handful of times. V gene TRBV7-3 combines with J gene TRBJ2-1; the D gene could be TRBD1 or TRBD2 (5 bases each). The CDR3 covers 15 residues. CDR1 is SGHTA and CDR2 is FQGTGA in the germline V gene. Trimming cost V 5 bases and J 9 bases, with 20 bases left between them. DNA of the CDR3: TGTGCCAGCAGCGTCGGGGTAGGGGCTGGGGTTGAGCAGTTCTTC. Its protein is CASSVGVGAGVEQFF.

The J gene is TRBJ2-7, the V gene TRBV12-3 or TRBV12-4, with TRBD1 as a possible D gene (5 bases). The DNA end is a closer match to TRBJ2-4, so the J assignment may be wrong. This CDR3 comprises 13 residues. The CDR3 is CASSVFDRNIQYF. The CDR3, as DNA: TGTGCCAGCAGTGTATTCGACAGAAACATTCAGTACTTC.

This CDR3 is CASSSQTSLNYNEQYF. The DNA for the CDR3 is TGTGCCAGCAGCTCGCAGACTAGCCTTAACTACAATGAGCAGTACTTC. The gene calls are TRBV9 and TRBJ2-1; TRBD2 matches at 7 bases. The J call may not be correct, given that the DNA end is closer to TRBJ2-7. The CDR3 contains 16 residues. Germline V gene lookup returns CDR1 SGDLS and CDR2 YYNGEE.

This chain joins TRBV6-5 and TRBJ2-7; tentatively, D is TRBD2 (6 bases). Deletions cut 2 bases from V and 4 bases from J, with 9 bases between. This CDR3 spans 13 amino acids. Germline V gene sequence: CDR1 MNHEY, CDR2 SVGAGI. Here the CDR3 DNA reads TGTGCCAGCAGTTACCGGGGGATGTACGAGCAGTACTTC. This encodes CASSYRGMYEQYF.

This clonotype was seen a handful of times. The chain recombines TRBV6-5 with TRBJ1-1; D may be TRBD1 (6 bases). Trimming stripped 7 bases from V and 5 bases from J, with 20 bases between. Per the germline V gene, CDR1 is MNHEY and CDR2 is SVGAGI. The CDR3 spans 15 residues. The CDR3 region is CASNPYLGGRTEAFF. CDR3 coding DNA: TGTGCCAGCAACCCTTATTTAGGGGGAAGAACTGAAGCTTTCTTT.

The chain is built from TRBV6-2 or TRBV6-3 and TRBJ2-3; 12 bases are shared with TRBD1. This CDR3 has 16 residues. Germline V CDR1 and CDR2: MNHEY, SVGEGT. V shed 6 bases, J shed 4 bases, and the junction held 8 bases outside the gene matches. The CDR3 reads CASRRTGQGASDTQYF. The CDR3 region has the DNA TGTGCCAGCAGACGGACGGGACAGGGGGCCTCAGATACGCAGTATTTT.

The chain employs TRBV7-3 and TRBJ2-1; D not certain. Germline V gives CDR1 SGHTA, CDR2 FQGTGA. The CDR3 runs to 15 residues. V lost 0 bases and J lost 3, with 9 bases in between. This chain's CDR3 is CASSLTNSIYNEQFF. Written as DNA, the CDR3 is TGTGCCAGCAGCTTAACGAACAGCATCTACAATGAGCAGTTCTTC.

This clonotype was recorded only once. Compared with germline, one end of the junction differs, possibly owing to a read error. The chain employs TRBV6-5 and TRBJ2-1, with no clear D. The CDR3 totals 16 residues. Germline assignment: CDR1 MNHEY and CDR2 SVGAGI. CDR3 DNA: TGTGCCAGCAATTACTCTATCGCTAGTTCTACATATGAGCAGTTCTTC. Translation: CASNYSIASSTYEQFF.

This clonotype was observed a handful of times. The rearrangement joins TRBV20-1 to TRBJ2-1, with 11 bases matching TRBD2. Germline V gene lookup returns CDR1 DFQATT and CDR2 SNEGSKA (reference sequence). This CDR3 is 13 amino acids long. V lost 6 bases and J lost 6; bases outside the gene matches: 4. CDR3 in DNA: TGCAGTGCGCCGACTAGCGGGGCCAATGAGCAGTTCTTC. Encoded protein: CSAPTSGANEQFF.

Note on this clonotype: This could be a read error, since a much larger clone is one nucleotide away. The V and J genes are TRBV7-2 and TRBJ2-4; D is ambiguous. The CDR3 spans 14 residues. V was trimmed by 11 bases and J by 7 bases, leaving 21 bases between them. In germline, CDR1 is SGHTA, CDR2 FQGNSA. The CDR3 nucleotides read TGTGCCGGCAACCCGGGTTACGGTATTAACATTCAGTACTTC. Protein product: CAGNPGYGINIQYF.

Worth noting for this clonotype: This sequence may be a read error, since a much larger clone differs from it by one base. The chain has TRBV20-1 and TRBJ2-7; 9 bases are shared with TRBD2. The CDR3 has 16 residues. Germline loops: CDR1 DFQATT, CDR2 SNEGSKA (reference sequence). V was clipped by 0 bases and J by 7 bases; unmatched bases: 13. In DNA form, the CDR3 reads TGCAGTGCTAGAGATACGAGGCTAGCGGGACCCAATGAGCAGTACTTC. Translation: CSARDTRLAGPNEQYF.

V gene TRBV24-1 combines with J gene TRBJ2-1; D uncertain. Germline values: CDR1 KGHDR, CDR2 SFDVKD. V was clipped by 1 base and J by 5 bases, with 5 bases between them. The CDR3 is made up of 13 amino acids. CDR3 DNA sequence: TGTGCCACCAGTGATTTTACGAACAATGAGCAGTTCTTC. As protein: CATSDFTNNEQFF.

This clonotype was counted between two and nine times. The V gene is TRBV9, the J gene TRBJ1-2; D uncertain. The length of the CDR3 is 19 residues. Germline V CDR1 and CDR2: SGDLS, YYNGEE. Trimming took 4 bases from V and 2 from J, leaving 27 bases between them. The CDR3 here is CASSSSNRMAIEVNYGYTF. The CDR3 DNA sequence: TGTGCCAGCAGCTCCTCAAATAGGATGGCAATAGAGGTCAACTATGGCTACACCTTC.

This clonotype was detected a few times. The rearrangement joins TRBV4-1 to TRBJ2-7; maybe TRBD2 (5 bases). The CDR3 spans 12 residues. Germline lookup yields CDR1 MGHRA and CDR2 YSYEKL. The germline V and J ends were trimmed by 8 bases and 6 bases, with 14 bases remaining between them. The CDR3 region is CASSHPSGEQYF. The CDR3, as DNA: TGCGCCAGCTCCCACCCAAGCGGCGAGCAGTACTTC.

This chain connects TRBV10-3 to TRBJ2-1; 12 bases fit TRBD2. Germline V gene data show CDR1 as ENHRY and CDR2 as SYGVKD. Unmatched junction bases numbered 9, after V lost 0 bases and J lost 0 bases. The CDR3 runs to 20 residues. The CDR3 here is CAISESGGLAGSYSYNEQFF. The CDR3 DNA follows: TGTGCCATCAGTGAGTCAGGGGGACTAGCGGGTTCCTACTCCTACAATGAGCAGTTCTTC.

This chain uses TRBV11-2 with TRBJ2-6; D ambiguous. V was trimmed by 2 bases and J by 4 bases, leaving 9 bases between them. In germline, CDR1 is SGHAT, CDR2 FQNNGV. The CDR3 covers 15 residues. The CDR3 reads CASSLHRTGANVLTF. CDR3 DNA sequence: TGTGCCAGCAGCTTACACCGAACCGGGGCCAACGTCCTGACTTTC.

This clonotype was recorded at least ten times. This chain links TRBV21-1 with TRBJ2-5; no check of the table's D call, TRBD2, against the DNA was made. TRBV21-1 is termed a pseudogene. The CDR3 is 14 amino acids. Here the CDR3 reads CASTGTPPWETQYF. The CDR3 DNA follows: TGTGCCAGCACCGGGACTCCCCCCTGGGAGACCCAGTACTTC.

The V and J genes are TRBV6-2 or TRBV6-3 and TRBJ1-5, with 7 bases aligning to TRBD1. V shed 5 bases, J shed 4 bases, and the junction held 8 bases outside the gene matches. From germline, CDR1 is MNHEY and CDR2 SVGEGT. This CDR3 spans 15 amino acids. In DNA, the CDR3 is TGTGCCAGCAGTACCCCGGGACAGAGGAATCAGCCCCAGCATTTT. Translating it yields CASSTPGQRNQPQHF.

The CDR3 DNA reads as TGTGCCAGCAGCCAAGTCGGGACGCCGTCCCGGCAGTACTTC. Translated, it gives CASSQVGTPSRQYF. V and J are TRBV3-1 and TRBJ2-5, with D perhaps TRBD1 or TRBD2 (5 bases each). CDR1 and CDR2 (germline): LGHDT, YNNKEL (reference sequence). V was clipped by 1 base and J by 11 bases, with 17 bases between them. This CDR3 is built from 14 residues.